This T cell receptor (beta chain) appears in the sequencing data of a study of blood T cell repertoires in COVID-19 (TCRdb year 2020). For the study in its entirety: Collaborator samples came from the United States, Italy and Spain and covered acute and convalescent phases of COVID-19. Deeply sampled blood TCRbeta repertoires from subjects exposed to, actively infected with, or recovered from COVID-19 were included in the dataset. The prospective study material was composed of cDNA or gDNA derived from T cells, B-cell-depleted T cells, or PBMCs. The sample metadata nearly always contained a de-identified subject ID, COVID-19 status, age in years and sex. Where available, HLA class I and class II types were obtained from metadata supplied by the sample provider rather than from assay-based typing. The repertoires were made available in a free public database intended to serve as a resource for research on the immune response to SARS-CoV-2. The samples were drawn from two sources: the first 160 participants of the ongoing ImmuneRACE study, and fewer than 1,500 subjects contributed by 6 global collaborators. Overall study results and their limits: Clinical and demographic metadata were provided uncurated, with the amount varying by source and participant.

Including the terminal cysteine and phenylalanine, the CDR3 comprises 16 residues. Only the CDR3 portion is preserved as DNA: 48 bases, with reading frame beginning at the first base. Via the germline V gene, CDR1 is SGHTA and CDR2 FQGTGA. V trim: 5 bases; J trim: 2 bases; unmatched bases: 10. TCRbeta CDR3 regions were amplified from genomic DNA using the immunoSEQ Assay, a bias-controlled multiplex PCR. Processing in the source paper ran as follows. The number of nucleated cells in each sample was estimated from the amplification of reference gene primers within the assay. To quantify the absolute abundance of each unique TCRbeta CDR3 rearrangement, sequence reads were collapsed and filtered. Productive Simpson clonality was computed per sample as the square root of Simpson's diversity index over productive rearrangements. Sourced from immuneACCESS, this table was stored by TCRdb with only in-frame sequences that have V and J called. A share of the clones is absent; for the studies checked, an unresolved V gene accounts for under half, and the remainder has no known explanation. From that table come the V and J calls and clone size; the DNA was used to work out D and trimming. This sample gives over 35,000 clones in total; around four fifths of them show up just once. Of the sample, approximately 14% is held by the ten largest clones.

Regarding this clone: The antigen it recognizes is unknown. Base qualities are not recorded, but no much larger clone differs from it by a single base.

Whole blood was collected in K2EDTA tubes by collaborating institutions according to the institutions' own protocols. For TCRbeta analysis, collaborators shipped samples in one of three forms: frozen whole blood, isolated PBMCs, or DNA extracted from either of those sample types. The sequence derives from a human donor in a cohort sampled during active COVID-19. Recombination connected TRBV7-3 to TRBJ1-1; TRBD1 matches 8 bases in the middle. The sequencing sample was made of peripheral blood. The DNA sequence is given as TGTGCCAGCAGCGCCTCCGGGACAGGACCTAACACTGAAGCTTTCTTT. Translated, it reads CASSASGTGPNTEAFF.